This T cell receptor (beta chain) was documented in a study of T cell repertoires in ileal Crohn's disease. Overall study findings and caveats: High-frequency clones were more common in sorted CD8 than CD4 cells.

V was shortened by 6 bases and J by 6 bases, with 18 bases between the two germline ends. Germline loops: CDR1 MNHEY, CDR2 SMNVEV (reference sequence). The CDR3 has 14 amino acids. Only one count was recorded for this clone. Its antigen is unknown. Each sample's TCRB immunosequencing used around 510 nanograms of biopsy DNA. TCRdb keeps only in-frame clones here, not all; method: immunoSEQ multiplex PCR. The sample carries 15,000 to 20,000 clones, around 66% recorded once. The sample taken for sequencing was ileal tissue. V gene TRBV27 combines with J gene TRBJ2-7; weak D call: TRBD2 (5 bases). This clonotype was sampled from an adult with Crohn's disease. The CDR3 spells CASRTTGSASEQYF. The CDR3 coding sequence is TGTGCCAGCAGAACCACTGGGAGTGCCTCCGAGCAGTACTTC.